This entry concerns a single T cell receptor beta chain. Its specificity is not known. These data originate in a study of cytomegalovirus exposure and HLA in healthy donors. 13 Jbeta primers and 60 Vbeta primers were used for the PCR. Sequencing used immunoSEQ multiplex PCR; TCRdb keeps in-frame clones, though not all of them. The table lists about 260,000 clones, 84% of them singletons. As for the donors, each was a healthy bone marrow donor. Study results and limitations: The authors reported that TCR beta sequences could predict HLA-A and HLA-B alleles. These predictions were accurate for most subjects in the first cohort. Later work associated roughly 15,000 TCR beta sequences with HLA alleles at 0.05 false discovery rate.

The CDR3 has 14 residues. V dropped 7 bases and J dropped 4 bases, with 16 bases sitting between them. The germline V gene has CDR1 LNHDA and CDR2 SQIVND (reference sequence). The sequencing input was PBMCs. This receptor was identified in a woman aged 40 to 50 in good health and CMV-seropositive. The V gene is TRBV19, the J gene TRBJ1-2, with D maybe TRBD1 (5 bases). In DNA, the CDR3 is TGTGCCAGTAACCCGAGGCGGGGACCCTATGGCTACACCTTC. Translation: CASNPRRGPYGYTF.